The rows below give T cell receptor beta chains drawn from one sample of a study of blood T cell repertoires in COVID-19. Generated by immunoSEQ multiplex PCR, the TCRdb table keeps only in-frame clones and is missing some. The sample carries roughly 350,000 clones, over 75% recorded once. The sample comprised peripheral blood. These receptors all stem from a woman aged 30 to 39 with COVID-19, enrolled during active disease. Both conserved end residues are part of each CDR3. Each record gives: clone size, V gene, J gene, D gene, CDR3 protein, CDR3 DNA. A D gene is named only where the DNA matches it firmly. For some rows the clone size is stated as once, few or many, or as a class when expanded; others skip it.

size: .
V: TRBV10-3
J: TRBJ1-5
D: .
CDR3: CAISVGAYQPQHF
DNA: TGTGCCATCTCTGTGGGGGCCTATCAGCCCCAGCATTTT

size: .
V: TRBV5-1
J: TRBJ2-3
D: TRBD1
CDR3: CASSPGTGGAWDTQYF
DNA: TGCGCCAGCAGCCCCGGGACAGGGGGCGCGTGGGATACGCAGTATTTT

size: .
V: TRBV3-1/TRBV3-2
J: TRBJ2-7
D: .
CDR3: CASARTGFYEQYF
DNA: TGTGCCAGCGCCCGGACGGGATTTTACGAGCAGTACTTC

size: .
V: TRBV19
J: TRBJ2-7
D: TRBD1
CDR3: CASSIGTGGFLYEQYF
DNA: TGTGCCAGTAGTATCGGGACAGGGGGCTTCCTTTACGAGCAGTACTTC

size: .
V: TRBV7-6
J: TRBJ2-7
D: .
CDR3: CASSLVRGYEQYF
DNA: TGTGCCAGCAGCTTAGTTCGGGGGTACGAGCAGTACTTC

size: .
V: TRBV7-9
J: TRBJ2-7
D: .
CDR3: CASSLSGSPYEQYF
DNA: TGTGCCAGCAGCTTATCGGGGAGTCCCTACGAGCAGTACTTC

size: .
V: TRBV19
J: TRBJ1-6
D: TRBD1
CDR3: CASTGQGASGNSPLHF
DNA: TGTGCCAGTACCGGACAGGGGGCATCGGGGAATTCACCCCTCCACTTT

size: .
V: TRBV24-1
J: TRBJ2-1
D: TRBD1
CDR3: CATSDLQSWGPRQGARNEQFF
DNA: TGTGCCACCAGTGATTTGCAGAGTTGGGGGCCAAGGCAGGGGGCGCGCAATGAGCAGTTCTTC

size: .
V: TRBV4-1
J: TRBJ2-1
D: TRBD2
CDR3: CASSQGGLAFNEQFF
DNA: TGCGCCAGCAGCCAAGGTGGACTAGCGTTCAATGAGCAGTTCTTC

size: many
V: TRBV7-3
J: TRBJ2-2
D: TRBD2
CDR3: CASRRTSGRANTGELFF
DNA: TGTGCCAGCAGGCGGACTAGCGGGAGAGCGAACACCGGGGAGCTGTTTTTT

size: .
V: TRBV28
J: TRBJ1-5
D: TRBD1
CDR3: CASSLRQGNSNQPQHF
DNA: TGTGCCAGCAGTTTACGACAGGGGAATAGCAATCAGCCCCAGCATTTT

size: .
V: TRBV7-2
J: TRBJ1-2
D: .
CDR3: CASSLDRRWGYTF
DNA: TGTGCCAGCAGCCTCGACAGGCGGTGGGGCTACACCTTC

size: .
V: TRBV28
J: TRBJ2-7
D: TRBD1
CDR3: CASKADGQGRYEQYF
DNA: TGTGCCAGCAAGGCTGATGGACAGGGTAGGTACGAGCAGTACTTC

size: .
V: TRBV5-1
J: TRBJ1-4
D: TRBD1
CDR3: CASSLGQGIEKLFF
DNA: TGCGCCAGCAGCTTGGGACAGGGTATTGAAAAACTGTTTTTT

size: .
V: TRBV9
J: TRBJ2-1
D: .
CDR3: CASSYRLGGNEQFF
DNA: TGTGCCAGCAGCTATCGACTAGGTGGGAATGAGCAGTTCTTC

size: .
V: TRBV7-2
J: TRBJ1-2
D: .
CDR3: CASFTAGNYGYTF
DNA: TGTGCCAGCTTCACGGCAGGAAACTATGGCTACACCTTC

size: .
V: TRBV2
J: TRBJ1-4
D: TRBD1
CDR3: CASSGDRGGTNEKLFF
DNA: TGTGCCAGCAGTGGGGACAGGGGGGGAACTAATGAAAAACTGTTTTTT

size: once
V: TRBV3-1/TRBV3-2
J: TRBJ1-3
D: TRBD1
CDR3: CASRTTGGTGNTIYF
DNA: TGTGCCAGCAGGACCACAGGGGGTACTGGAAACACCATATATTTT

size: .
V: TRBV18
J: TRBJ1-2
D: .
CDR3: CASSLGQNYGYTF
DNA: TGTGCCAGCTCCCTTGGACAGAACTATGGCTACACCTTC

size: .
V: TRBV29-1
J: TRBJ2-7
D: .
CDR3: CSVVLAVKLLSYEQYF
DNA: TGCAGCGTTGTTTTAGCGGTTAAACTACTCTCCTACGAGCAGTACTTC

size: .
V: TRBV29-1
J: TRBJ2-2
D: TRBD1
CDR3: CSVTTGTGVAGELFF
DNA: TGCAGCGTTACTACCGGGACAGGTGTCGCCGGGGAGCTGTTTTTT

size: .
V: TRBV18
J: TRBJ2-7
D: TRBD2
CDR3: CASSRGLAGAGFSAEQYF
DNA: TGTGCCAGCTCACGCGGACTAGCGGGAGCAGGGTTCTCGGCTGAGCAGTACTTC

size: .
V: TRBV7-8
J: TRBJ2-4
D: TRBD2
CDR3: CASSVREGGIQYF
DNA: TGTGCCAGCTCAGTTCGGGAGGGAGGCATTCAGTACTTC

size: .
V: TRBV5-4
J: TRBJ1-1
D: .
CDR3: CASSLMNGGTEAFF
DNA: TGTGCCAGCAGCTTGATGAACGGAGGCACTGAAGCTTTCTTT

size: .
V: TRBV9
J: TRBJ1-6
D: TRBD1
CDR3: CASSERQGDRNSPLHF
DNA: TGTGCCAGCAGCGAGCGACAGGGGGATCGTAATTCACCCCTCCACTTT

size: .
V: TRBV18
J: TRBJ2-2
D: TRBD1
CDR3: CASSRQGYAGELFF
DNA: TGTGCCAGCTCAAGACAGGGTTATGCCGGGGAGCTGTTTTTT

size: .
V: TRBV5-1
J: TRBJ1-3
D: .
CDR3: CASSPAGHSGNTIYF
DNA: TGCGCCAGCAGCCCGGCAGGGCACTCTGGAAACACCATATATTTT

size: .
V: TRBV6-5
J: TRBJ2-1
D: .
CDR3: CATRQSNEQFF
DNA: TGTGCCACGAGGCAGAGCAATGAGCAGTTCTTC

size: .
V: TRBV5-6
J: TRBJ2-1
D: TRBD2
CDR3: CASSFGAGGRSSYNEQFF
DNA: TGTGCCAGCAGCTTTGGAGCGGGAGGCAGGAGCTCCTACAATGAGCAGTTCTTC